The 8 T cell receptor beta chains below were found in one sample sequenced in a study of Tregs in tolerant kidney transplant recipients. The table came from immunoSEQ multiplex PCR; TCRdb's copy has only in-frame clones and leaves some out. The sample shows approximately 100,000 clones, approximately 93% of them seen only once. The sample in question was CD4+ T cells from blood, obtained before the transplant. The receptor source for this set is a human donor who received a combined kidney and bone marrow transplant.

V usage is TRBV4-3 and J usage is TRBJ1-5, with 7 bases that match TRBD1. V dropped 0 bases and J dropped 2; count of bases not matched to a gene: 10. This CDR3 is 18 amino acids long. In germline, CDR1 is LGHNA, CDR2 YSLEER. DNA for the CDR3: TGCGCCAGCAGCCAAGAGAGCGACAGGGAAAATGGCAATCAGCCCCAGCATTTT. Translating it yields CASSQESDRENGNQPQHF.

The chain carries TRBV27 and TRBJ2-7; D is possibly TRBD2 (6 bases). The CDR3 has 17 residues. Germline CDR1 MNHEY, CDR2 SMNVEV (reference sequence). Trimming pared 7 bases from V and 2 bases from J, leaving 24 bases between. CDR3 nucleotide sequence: TGTGCCAGCAAACGCATCCTCGAGGGACTCACGGCCTACGAGCAGTACTTC. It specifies CASKRILEGLTAYEQYF.

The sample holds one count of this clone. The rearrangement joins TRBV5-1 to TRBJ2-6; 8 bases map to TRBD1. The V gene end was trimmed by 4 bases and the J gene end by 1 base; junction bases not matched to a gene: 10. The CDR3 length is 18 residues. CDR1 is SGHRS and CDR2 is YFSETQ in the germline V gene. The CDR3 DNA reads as TGCGCCAGCAGCCGGACAGGGTGGTTGAATTCTGGGGCCAACGTCCTGACTTTC. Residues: CASSRTGWLNSGANVLTF.

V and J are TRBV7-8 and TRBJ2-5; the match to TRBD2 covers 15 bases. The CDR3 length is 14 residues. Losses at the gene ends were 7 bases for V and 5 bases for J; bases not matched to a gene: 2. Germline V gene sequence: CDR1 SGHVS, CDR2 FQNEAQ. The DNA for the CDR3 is TGTGCCAGCACCGGACTAGCGGGAGGGGAGACCCAGTACTTC. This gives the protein CASTGLAGGETQYF.

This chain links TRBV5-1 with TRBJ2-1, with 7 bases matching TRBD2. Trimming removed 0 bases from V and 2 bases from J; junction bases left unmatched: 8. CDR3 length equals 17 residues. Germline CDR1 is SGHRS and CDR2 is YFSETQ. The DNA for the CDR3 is TGCGCCAGCAGCTTGGCGGGGCGGGGGAGTCCCTACAATGAGCAGTTCTTC. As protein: CASSLAGRGSPYNEQFF.

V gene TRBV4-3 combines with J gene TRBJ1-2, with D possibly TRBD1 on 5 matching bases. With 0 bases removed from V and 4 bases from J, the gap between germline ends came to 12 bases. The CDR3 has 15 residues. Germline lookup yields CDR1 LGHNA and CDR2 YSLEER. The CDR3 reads CASSQDTRDSYGYTF. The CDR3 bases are TGCGCCAGCAGCCAAGATACCAGGGATTCCTATGGCTACACCTTC.

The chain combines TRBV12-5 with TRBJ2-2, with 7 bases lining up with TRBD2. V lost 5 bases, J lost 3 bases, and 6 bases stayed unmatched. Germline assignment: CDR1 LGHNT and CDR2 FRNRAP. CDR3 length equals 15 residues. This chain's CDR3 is CASGIGLVYTGELFF. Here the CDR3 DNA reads TGTGCTAGTGGTATTGGACTAGTTTACACCGGGGAGCTGTTTTTT.

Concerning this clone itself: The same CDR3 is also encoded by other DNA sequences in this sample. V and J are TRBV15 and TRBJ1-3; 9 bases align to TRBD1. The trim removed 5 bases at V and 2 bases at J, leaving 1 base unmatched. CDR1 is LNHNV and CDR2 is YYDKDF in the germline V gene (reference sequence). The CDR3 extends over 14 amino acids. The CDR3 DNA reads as TGTGCCACCAGCCGGGACAGGGCTGGAAACACCATATATTTT. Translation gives CATSRDRAGNTIYF.